Listed below are T cell receptor beta chains from one sample, sequenced in a study of blood T cell repertoires in COVID-19. Some clones are missing from TCRdb's copy, which holds only in-frame ones; the method was immunoSEQ multiplex PCR. The table includes 120,000 or so clones, just over 85% detected once. Sequenced material: peripheral blood. Source of these receptors: a woman between 50 and 59 years old with active or convalescent COVID-19. Each CDR3 is given with its conserved first and last residue. The D gene is left open where the match is weak. Size is omitted from some rows. Given values are once, few, many or a class for expanded clones.

d_call j_call v_call cdr3_length clone_size cdr3_nt cdr3_aa
. TRBJ2-1 TRBV28 15 . TGTGCCAGCAGTTTCAACAGCCGTTTTAACAATGAGCAGTTCTTC CASSFNSRFNNEQFF
TRBD1 TRBJ2-4 TRBV10-3 17 . TGTGCCATCAGTGCGGGACAGGGCCTACTAGCCAAAAACATTCAGTACTTC CAISAGQGLLAKNIQYF
TRBD2 TRBJ2-2 TRBV9 15 . TGTGCCAGCAGCGCGGGAGCGGGAGACCCCGGGGAGCTGTTTTTT CASSAGAGDPGELFF
TRBD1 TRBJ2-7 TRBV4-1 15 . TGCGCCAGCAGCCAAGGGGGACAGGGGGCTTACGAGCAGTACTTC CASSQGGQGAYEQYF
. TRBJ2-7 TRBV7-9 12 . TGTGCCAGCGGGGGAGGCGTGAGCGAGCAGTACTTC CASGGGVSEQYF
TRBD1 TRBJ2-3 TRBV19 14 . TGTGCCAGTACTCGGGACAGGGGTGCAGATACGCAGTATTTT CASTRDRGADTQYF
. TRBJ2-2 TRBV9 17 . TGTGCCAGCAGCGTTACTTTCAGGCCTAGCCTCACCGGGGAGCTGTTTTTT CASSVTFRPSLTGELFF
. TRBJ1-1 TRBV19 15 few TGTGCCAGTAGTCCATTGGCCAGGGTAGGAACTGAAGCTTTCTTT CASSPLARVGTEAFF
. TRBJ2-7 TRBV4-2 15 . TGTGCCAGCAGCCAAGAACAGGTCCCCCCCTACGAGCAGTACTTC CASSQEQVPPYEQYF
. TRBJ1-1 TRBV27 13 . TGTGCCAGCAGTTTAGGGGCCAGCACTGAAGCTTTCTTT CASSLGASTEAFF
. TRBJ2-2 TRBV10-3 12 . TGTGCCATCAATGGAGGGACCGGGGAGCTGTTTTTT CAINGGTGELFF
. TRBJ1-1 TRBV6-5 13 . TGTGCCAGCAGTTGGACGGGAAACACTGAAGCTTTCTTT CASSWTGNTEAFF
TRBD1 TRBJ1-2 TRBV5-1 14 . TGCGCCAGCAGCTTGGTCGGGACAGGGAAGAGCTACACCTTC CASSLVGTGKSYTF
TRBD2 TRBJ2-5 TRBV10-3 15 . TGTGCCATCAGTGGCGCGGGAGGGGGGCCAGAGACCCAGTACTTC CAISGAGGGPETQYF
TRBD2 TRBJ2-7 TRBV14 17 . TGTGCCAGCAGCCCACCGCCCGCTAGCGGTAACTCCTACGAGCAGTACTTC CASSPPPASGNSYEQYF
TRBD2 TRBJ2-5 TRBV28 14 . TGTGCCAGCAGTTTAGCGGGGGGCAGGGAGACCCAGTACTTC CASSLAGGRETQYF
. TRBJ1-1 TRBV27 15 . TGTGCCAGCAGAATTTCGGGACAACGAAACACTGAAGCTTTCTTT CASRISGQRNTEAFF
TRBD1 TRBJ1-1 TRBV4-3 15 once TGCGCCAGCAGCCAAGGTCAGGGGGCGGTCACTGAAGCTTTCTTT CASSQGQGAVTEAFF
. TRBJ1-4 TRBV18 14 . TGTGCCAGCTCACAAAGGGGAACTAATGAAAAACTGTTTTTT CASSQRGTNEKLFF
TRBD1 TRBJ1-4 TRBV6-1 16 once TGTGCCAGCAGTGAGCCCGGGACAGGGGCTTCTGAAAAACTGTTTTTT CASSEPGTGASEKLFF
. TRBJ1-1 TRBV7-2 11 . TGTGCCACGCGGGGGGTTGCTGAAGCTTTCTTT CATRGVAEAFF
TRBD2 TRBJ2-6 TRBV19 17 . TGTGCCAGTAGACTAGCGGGAGGTGCCTCTGGGGCCAACGTCCTGACTTTC CASRLAGGASGANVLTF
. TRBJ2-1 TRBV14 17 once TGTGCCAGCAGCCAAGATCGACCGAGGCTAGCCGTCATATCGCAGTTCTTC CASSQDRPRLAVISQFF
. TRBJ1-2 TRBV21-1 15 . TGTGCCAGCAGCAAATTCTGGACAGGGCTTGAAGGCTACACCTTC CASSKFWTGLEGYTF
TRBD2 TRBJ2-7 TRBV29-1 15 . TGCAGCGTTGGCTCGCGGCTAGCGGGAGCCTACGAGCAGTACTTC CSVGSRLAGAYEQYF
TRBD1 TRBJ1-2 TRBV3-1/TRBV3-2 17 . TGTGCCAGCAGCCAAGTATTAAGGACAGGGGACAACTATGGCTACACCTTC CASSQVLRTGDNYGYTF
. TRBJ1-6 TRBV7-8 15 . TGTGCCAGCAGCTCCGAGCGATCGGGGAATTCACCCCTCCACTTT CASSSERSGNSPLHF
. TRBJ1-2 TRBV24-1 12 . TGTGCCACCAGTGATTTTGATGACAGCTACACCTTC CATSDFDDSYTF
TRBD1 TRBJ1-3 TRBV28 13 . TGTGCCAGCAGCCCACAGGGGTTGAGCACCATATATTTT CASSPQGLSTIYF
. TRBJ2-7 TRBV13 14 . TGTGCCAGCAGCTCTGACCGGGACTCTTACGAGCAGTACTTC CASSSDRDSYEQYF
. TRBJ1-2 TRBV28 12 . TGTGCCAGCAGTTCTGGCCCCTATGGCTACACCTTC CASSSGPYGYTF
TRBD1 TRBJ1-5 TRBV4-1 16 . TGCGCCAGCAGCCAAGGTGGACAGGGGGGCAATCAGCCCCAGCATTTT CASSQGGQGGNQPQHF
. TRBJ1-2 TRBV5-1 14 . TGCGCCAGCAGCTTGACCCCGACAGGACAAGGCTACACCTTC CASSLTPTGQGYTF
TRBD1 TRBJ2-3 TRBV2 14 . TGTGCCAGCAGTGAAGCGCTCGGGACAGGGGTTTGGTATTTT CASSEALGTGVWYF
. TRBJ1-5 TRBV3-1/TRBV3-2 13 . TGTGCCAGCAGCCAGGGGCGGGGGGGGCCCCAGCATTTT CASSQGRGGPQHF
TRBD2 TRBJ2-1 TRBV28 16 . TGTGCCAGCAGTTTTCTAGCGGGAGGCGTCGACAATGAGCAGTTCTTC CASSFLAGGVDNEQFF
TRBD1 TRBJ2-5 TRBV25-1 13 . TGTGCCAGCAAGGTCCAGGGGGAAGAGACCCAGTACTTC CASKVQGEETQYF
TRBD1 TRBJ1-5 TRBV6-6 14 few TGTGCCAGCAGTTACTCGACAGGGAAGCAGCCCCAGCATTTT CASSYSTGKQPQHF
. TRBJ2-2 TRBV7-9 16 once TGTGCCAGCAGCTTTGAGACGGGAGAGGGCACCGGGGAGCTGTTTTTT CASSFETGEGTGELFF
. TRBJ2-1 TRBV7-3 14 . TGTGCCAGCAGCTTAGGTCGGAATACAGATGAGCAGTTCTTC CASSLGRNTDEQFF
. TRBJ1-2 TRBV7-2 14 few TGTGCCAGCAGCCCCCTTCGGGGGAGTGGCGGCTACACCTTC CASSPLRGSGGYTF
. TRBJ1-5 TRBV2 16 . TGTGCCAGCAACCCCGGGAGGGGACGAAGCAATCAGCCCCAGCATTTT CASNPGRGRSNQPQHF
TRBD2 TRBJ2-1 TRBV25-1 15 . TGTGCCAGCAGTAGCACTAGCGGGAACTACAATGAGCAGTTCTTC CASSSTSGNYNEQFF
TRBD2 TRBJ2-7 TRBV7-9 14 few TGTGCCAGCAGCCCGGGACTAGCGGGAGACGAGCAGTACTTC CASSPGLAGDEQYF
TRBD1 TRBJ2-3 TRBV14 16 . TGTGCCAGCAGCCAAGATCCGGGGACAGGGGGCAATACGCAGTATTTT CASSQDPGTGGNTQYF
TRBD2 TRBJ2-1 TRBV13 15 . TGTGCCAGCAGCTATCCGGGGACTATCAACAATGAGCAGTTCTTC CASSYPGTINNEQFF
TRBD2 TRBJ2-7 TRBV3-1/TRBV3-2 15 . TGTGCCAGCAGCCAAGAAGCGGGAGGGATTTACGAGCAGTACTTC CASSQEAGGIYEQYF
. TRBJ1-5 TRBV4-1 17 . TGCGCCAGCAGCCAAGGGGGAGGGGCGATCAGCAATCAGCCCCAGCATTTT CASSQGGGAISNQPQHF